Following are 3 T cell receptor beta chains from one sample sequenced in a study of preoperative IRX-2 immunotherapy in early breast cancer. Sequencing was performed with immunoSEQ multiplex PCR; in TCRdb, only in-frame clones are kept and a portion is missing. The sample includes 40,000 to 45,000 clones, roughly 95% of them seen just once. Sample treatment: preoperative locoregional IRX-2 cytokine immunotherapy. The sample consisted of tumor tissue, taken after IRX-2 immunotherapy. The receptor set was obtained from a human donor with breast cancer.

This clone was recorded only once. The chain recombines TRBV6-5 with TRBJ1-5, with unresolved D. V was pared by 8 bases and J by 2 bases, with 7 bases between. Looked up from germline, CDR1 is MNHEY and CDR2 is SVGAGI. CDR3 length: 12 amino acids. CDR3 sequence: CASGGGNQPQHF. CDR3 in DNA: TGTGCCAGCGGAGGAGGCAATCAGCCCCAGCATTTT.

This rearrangement joins TRBV28 to TRBJ2-7; D call uncertain. V was shortened by 4 bases and J by 1 base, with 8 bases between the two germline ends. The germline V gene has CDR1 MDHEN and CDR2 SYDVKM. The CDR3 extends over 13 amino acids. As DNA, the CDR3 is TGTGCCAGCAGTTACCACAATTCCTACGAGCAGTACTTC. Amino acid sequence: CASSYHNSYEQYF.

This chain uses TRBV5-1 with TRBJ1-2; D perhaps matches TRBD1 (5 bases). This CDR3 spans 13 amino acids. Germline V gene sequence: CDR1 SGHRS, CDR2 YFSETQ. V was trimmed by 4 bases and J by 8 bases, leaving 15 bases between them. The chain's CDR3 is CASSPSGPQGYTF. CDR3 in DNA: TGCGCCAGCAGCCCATCAGGGCCGCAAGGCTACACCTTC. The full variable domain, completed using reference TRBV5-1 and TRBJ1-2, is KAGVTQTPRYLIKTRGQQVTLSCSPISGHRSVSWYQQTPGQGLQFLFEYFSETQRNKGNFPGRFSGRQFSNSRSEMNVSTLELGDSALYLCASSPSGPQGYTFGSGTRLTVV.